These 15 T cell receptor beta chains share one sample of origin, sequenced in a study of cytomegalovirus exposure and HLA in healthy donors. Amplification used 60 Vbeta primers and 13 Jbeta primers. Clones were read by immunoSEQ multiplex PCR, and TCRdb kept only the in-frame ones, dropping some. Of approximately 150,000 clones listed, around 80% are singletons. The sequencing input was PBMCs. The receptors come from a boy younger than 10 in good health and CMV-seronegative.

This clone was detected ten times or more. The chain recombines TRBV30 with TRBJ1-4; possibly TRBD1 for D (6 bases). In germline, CDR1 is GTSNPN, CDR2 SVGIG (reference sequence). The CDR3 covers 13 residues. Deletions cut 5 bases from V and 7 bases from J, with 14 bases between. The CDR3: CAWGAGDAEKLFF. The CDR3 DNA reads as TGTGCCTGGGGGGCAGGGGACGCTGAAAAACTGTTTTTT.

This sequence joins TRBV29-1 and TRBJ2-3; perhaps TRBD1 as D (6 bases). Trimming cost V 4 bases and J 0 bases, with 11 bases left between them. From germline, CDR1 is SQVTM and CDR2 ANQGSEA. This CDR3 is built from 14 residues. Here the CDR3 DNA reads TGCAGCGTTGGGCGACAGGCTAGCACAGATACGCAGTATTTT. Translating it yields CSVGRQASTDTQYF.

This sequence joins TRBV10-3 and TRBJ1-6; D gene uncertain. Germline CDR1 ENHRY, CDR2 SYGVKD. Trimming cost V 0 bases and J 9 bases, with 18 bases left between them. The CDR3 length is 17 residues. The CDR3 sequence: CAISESTMTSGSSPLHF. The CDR3 DNA reads TGTGCCATCAGTGAGTCGACAATGACGTCGGGAAGTTCACCCCTCCACTTT.

The chain joins TRBV29-1 to TRBJ2-5; D is possibly TRBD1 (5 bases). CDR3 size: 13 residues. Germline CDR1 is SQVTM and CDR2 is ANQGSEA. The V end lost 1 base, the J end lost 7 bases, and 13 bases lay between the germline ends. The CDR3 DNA is TGCAGCGTTGAAGGGGCAGGTCAGGGGACCCAGTACTTC. This codes for CSVEGAGQGTQYF.

The V gene is TRBV6-4, the J gene TRBJ2-3; D might be TRBD1 (6 bases). Germline CDR1 reads MRHNA; CDR2 reads SNTAGT. The CDR3 totals 10 residues. Trimming removed 7 bases at V and 9 bases at J, with 8 bases between. The chain's CDR3 is CASMQGTQYF. CDR3 DNA: TGTGCCAGCATGCAGGGGACGCAGTATTTT.

V and J are TRBV7-8 and TRBJ2-5; 16 nucleotides align to TRBD2. V lost 4 bases and J lost 4; bases outside the gene matches: 9. Germline CDR1 is SGHVS and CDR2 is FQNEAQ. The CDR3 is 18 amino acids. The chain's CDR3 is CASSSGLAGGPGLETQYF. In DNA form, the CDR3 reads TGTGCCAGCAGCTCGGGACTAGCGGGAGGGCCGGGTCTAGAGACCCAGTACTTC.

Written as DNA, the CDR3 is TGCGCCAGCAGCTTGACCCCCACCCCCAGGACAGGCCTTAGCAATCAGCCCCAGCATTTT. It encodes CASSLTPTPRTGLSNQPQHF. The chain combines TRBV5-1 with TRBJ1-5, with 7 bases identical to TRBD1. Per the germline V gene, CDR1 is SGHRS and CDR2 is YFSETQ. This CDR3 spans 20 amino acids. Trimming removed 1 base from V and 0 bases from J; junction bases left unmatched: 16. Together with reference TRBV5-1 and TRBJ1-5, the CDR3 gives the full variable domain: KAGVTQTPRYLIKTRGQQVTLSCSPISGHRSVSWYQQTPGQGLQFLFEYFSETQRNKGNFPGRFSGRQFSNSRSEMNVSTLELGDSALYLCASSLTPTPRTGLSNQPQHFGDGTRLSIL.

This clone appeared a single time. The rearrangement links TRBV6-1 to TRBJ2-3, with 10 bases that match TRBD2. The CDR3 consists of 14 residues. V lost 5 bases to trimming and J lost 3 bases; unmatched junction nucleotides: 2. Germline V gene data show CDR1 as MNHNS and CDR2 as SASEGT. The DNA of the CDR3 is TGTGCCAGCAGTCTAGCGGGAGAGACAGATACGCAGTATTTT. Residues: CASSLAGETDTQYF.

This clone was seen a handful of times. The chain has TRBV7-3 and TRBJ2-1, with 8 bases that match TRBD2. This CDR3 is built from 13 residues. The V gene end was trimmed by 0 bases and the J gene end by 15 bases; junction bases not matched to a gene: 7. CDR1 and CDR2 from the germline V gene are SGHTA and FQGTGA. CDR3 protein: CASSLTLADRWFF. CDR3 in DNA: TGTGCCAGCAGCTTAACACTAGCGGATAGGTGGTTCTTC. Combining the CDR3 with reference TRBV7-3 and TRBJ2-1 gives the whole variable domain GAGVSQTPSNKVTEKGKYVELRCDPISGHTALYWYRQSLGQGPEFLIYFQGTGAADDSGLPNDRFFAVRPEGSVSTLKIQRTERGDSAVYLCASSLTLADRWFFGPGTRLTVL.

The chain carries TRBV28 and TRBJ2-5; 14 bases align to TRBD2. Unmatched junction bases numbered 8, after V lost 5 bases and J lost 3 bases. The germline V gene encodes CDR1 MDHEN and CDR2 SYDVKM. The CDR3 has 17 amino acids. The CDR3 here is CASSLREGLAGEETQYF. CDR3 bases: TGTGCCAGCAGTCTACGAGAGGGACTAGCGGGAGAAGAGACCCAGTACTTC.

The CDR3 nucleotides read TGTGCCAGCAGCGTAGTGGGGCGGACTAGCGGGATGAATGAGCAGTTCTTC. Residues: CASSVVGRTSGMNEQFF. The chain couples TRBV9 to TRBJ2-1; 12 positions match TRBD2. In germline, CDR1 is SGDLS, CDR2 YYNGEE. V lost 0 bases, J lost 7 bases, and 8 bases stayed unmatched. The CDR3 contains 17 residues. Full variable domain (outside the CDR3, taken from reference TRBV9 and TRBJ2-1): DSGVTQTPKHLITATGQRVTLRCSPRSGDLSVYWYQQSLDQGLQFLIQYYNGEERAKGNILERFSAQQFPDLHSELNLSSLELGDSALYFCASSVVGRTSGMNEQFFGPGTRLTVL.

V is TRBV19 and J is TRBJ1-2; TRBD1 might be the D (5 bases). The CDR3 sequence is 14 residues long. Germline loops: CDR1 LNHDA, CDR2 SQIVND (reference sequence). V was shortened by 7 bases and J by 4 bases, with 16 bases between the two germline ends. CDR3 region: CASTRRGGGYGYTF. CDR3 nucleotide sequence: TGTGCCAGTACCCGGCGGGGCGGCGGCTATGGCTACACCTTC.

This clone was observed a handful of times. This chain joins TRBV5-1 and TRBJ2-3, with 12 bases lining up with TRBD1. In germline, CDR1 is SGHRS, CDR2 YFSETQ. CDR3 length: 15 amino acids. V trimming: 4 bases; J trimming: 3 bases; junction bases outside the gene matches: 3. Written as DNA, the CDR3 is TGCGCCAGCAGCCCGGGACAGGGGGCAACAGATACGCAGTATTTT. Its translation: CASSPGQGATDTQYF.

The chain carries TRBV7-6 and TRBJ2-1; 10 positions match TRBD2. CDR1 is SGHVS and CDR2 is FNYEAQ in the germline V gene. This CDR3 contains 16 residues. The ends lost 1 base at V and 2 bases at J; junction bases unmatched: 2. CDR3 loop: CASSLVAGGAYNEQFF. The CDR3 DNA reads as TGTGCCAGCAGCTTAGTAGCGGGGGGAGCCTACAATGAGCAGTTCTTC. Supplemented by reference TRBV7-6 and TRBJ2-1, the full variable domain reads GAGVSQSPRYKVTKRGQDVALRCDPISGHVSLYWYRQALGQGPEFLTYFNYEAQQDKSGLPNDRFSAERPEGSISTLTIQRTEQRDSAMYRCASSLVAGGAYNEQFFGPGTRLTVL.

The chain has TRBV11-3 and TRBJ1-4; 9 positions match TRBD1. The germline gives CDR1 SGHNT, CDR2 YENEEA. The CDR3 is 15 residues long. V lost 6 bases to trimming and J lost 2 bases; unmatched junction nucleotides: 4. The CDR3 bases are TGTGCCAGCAGGGGGACAGGGTCTACTAATGAAAAACTGTTTTTT. It codes for CASRGTGSTNEKLFF.